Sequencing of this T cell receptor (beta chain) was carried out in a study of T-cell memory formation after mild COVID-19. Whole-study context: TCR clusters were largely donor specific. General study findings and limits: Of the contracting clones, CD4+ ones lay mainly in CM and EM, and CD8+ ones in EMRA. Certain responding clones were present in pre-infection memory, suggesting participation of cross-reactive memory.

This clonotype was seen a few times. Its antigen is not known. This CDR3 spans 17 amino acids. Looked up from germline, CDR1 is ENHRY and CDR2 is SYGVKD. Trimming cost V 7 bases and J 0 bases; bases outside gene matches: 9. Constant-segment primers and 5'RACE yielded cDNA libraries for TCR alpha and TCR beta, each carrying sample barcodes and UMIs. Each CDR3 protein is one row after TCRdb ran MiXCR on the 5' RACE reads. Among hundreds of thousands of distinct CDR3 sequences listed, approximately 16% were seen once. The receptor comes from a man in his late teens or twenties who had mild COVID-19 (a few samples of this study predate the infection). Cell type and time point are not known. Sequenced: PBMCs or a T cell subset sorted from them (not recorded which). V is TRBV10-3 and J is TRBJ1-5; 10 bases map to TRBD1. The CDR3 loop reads CAIMRTGGFYSNQPQHF. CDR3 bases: TGTGCCATCATGCGGACAGGGGGTTTCTATAGCAATCAGCCCCAGCATTTT.